This T cell receptor beta chain was captured by sequencing in a study of T cell responses to AZD1222 COVID-19 vaccine. Findings and limits, study-wide: Repertoire sampling occurred only after the peak T cell response. Seropositivity was recorded at baseline in only a handful of AZD1222 recipients. Unmutated regions of variants are reportedly targeted by nearly half of spike-specific TCRs.

Germline V CDR1 and CDR2: LNHDA, SQIVND (reference sequence). V lost 3 bases and J lost 5, with 16 bases in between. The CDR3 runs to 15 residues. A word on this clone: No antigen is known for it.

Some clones are missing from TCRdb's copy, which holds only in-frame ones; the method was immunoSEQ multiplex PCR. The sample has approximately 180,000 clones; just over 85% are singletons. Sequenced here: peripheral blood, sampled on day 0 of AZD1222 vaccination. The clonotype originates from an adult in good health. The genes are TRBV19 and TRBJ2-5; D may correspond to TRBD1 or TRBD2 (5 bases each). For the CDR3, the DNA is TGTGCCAGTAGTATGTCGGGACCCACCGGGGAGACCCAGTACTTC. Translating gives CASSMSGPTGETQYF. The full variable domain, with the rest looked up from reference TRBV19 and TRBJ2-5, is DGGITQSPKYLFRKEGQNVTLSCEQNLNHDAMYWYRQDPGQGLRLIYYSQIVNDFQKGDIAEGYSVSREKKESFPLTVTSAQKNPTAFYLCASSMSGPTGETQYFGPGTRLLVL.